This entry concerns a single T cell receptor (beta chain). TCRdb's table, derived via immunoSEQ multiplex PCR, lists solely in-frame clones and lacks some. The sample records about a million clones, roughly 80% being singletons. V was shortened by 5 bases and J by 2 bases, with 14 bases between the two germline ends. This CDR3 region has 15 residues. The germline CDR1 and CDR2 sequences are SGHVS and FQNEAQ. The data are from a study of shared clonotypes between healthy human individuals. Study in general: Per donor, three plates held CD4 naive cells, three held CD4 memory, two held CD8 naive and one held CD8 memory.

The rearrangement links TRBV7-8 to TRBJ2-3, with D tentatively TRBD2 (6 bases). The source of this sequence is a man aged 18 to 35 in good health. Some clones in this sample may be carry-over from other donors' samples. The sample taken for sequencing was memory CD4+ T cells from PBMCs. Regarding subset: CD45RA-negative fraction. The CDR3 loop reads CASSPSGGNTDTQYF. Here the CDR3 DNA reads TGTGCCAGCAGCCCTAGTGGAGGGAACACAGATACGCAGTATTTT.